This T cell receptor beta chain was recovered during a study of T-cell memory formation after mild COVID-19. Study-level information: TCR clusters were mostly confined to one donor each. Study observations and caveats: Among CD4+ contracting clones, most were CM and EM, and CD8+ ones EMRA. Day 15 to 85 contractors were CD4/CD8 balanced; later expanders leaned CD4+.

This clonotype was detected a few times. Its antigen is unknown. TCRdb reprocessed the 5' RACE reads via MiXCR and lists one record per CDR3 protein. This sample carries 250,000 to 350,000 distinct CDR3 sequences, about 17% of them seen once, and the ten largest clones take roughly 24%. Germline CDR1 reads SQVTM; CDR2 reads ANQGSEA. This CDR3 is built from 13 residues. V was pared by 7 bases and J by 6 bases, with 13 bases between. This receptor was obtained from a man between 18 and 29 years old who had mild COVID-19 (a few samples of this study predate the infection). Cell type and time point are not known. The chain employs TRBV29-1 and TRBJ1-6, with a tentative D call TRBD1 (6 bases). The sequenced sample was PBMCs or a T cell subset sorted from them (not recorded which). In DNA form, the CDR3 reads TGCAGCGCCAAGACAGGTGGTAATTCACCCCTCCACTTT. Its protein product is CSAKTGGNSPLHF.